This T cell receptor beta chain was captured by sequencing in a study of blood T cells in healthy people across ages. A remark on this clonotype: What it binds is not known.

Investigators took around 11 milliliters of peripheral blood from every donor. Study-level points and caveats: Diversity figures based on one million T cells were deemed too low.

Through a sample-barcoded 5' primer and a J-beta primer mix, a second PCR was run for about 7 to 12 cycles. TCRdb recomputed calls from the 5' RACE reads with MiXCR, one row per CDR3 protein. The profile shows 1 million or so distinct CDR3 sequences, less than 50% of them singletons. CDR1 is MNHEY, CDR2 SVGAGI, per germline. The junction had 15 bases not matched to a gene; V was cut back by 2 bases and J by 3 bases. There are 19 residues in the CDR3. The sequence was obtained from a woman aged 55-70 years in good health. This chain uses TRBV6-5 with TRBJ2-3; 9 bases are a match to TRBD1. Sequenced input: blood. The chain's CDR3 is CASSYNRPRGTGMTDTQYF. The CDR3 nucleotides read TGTGCCAGCAGTTACAACAGACCTAGGGGGACAGGGATGACAGATACGCAGTATTTT.